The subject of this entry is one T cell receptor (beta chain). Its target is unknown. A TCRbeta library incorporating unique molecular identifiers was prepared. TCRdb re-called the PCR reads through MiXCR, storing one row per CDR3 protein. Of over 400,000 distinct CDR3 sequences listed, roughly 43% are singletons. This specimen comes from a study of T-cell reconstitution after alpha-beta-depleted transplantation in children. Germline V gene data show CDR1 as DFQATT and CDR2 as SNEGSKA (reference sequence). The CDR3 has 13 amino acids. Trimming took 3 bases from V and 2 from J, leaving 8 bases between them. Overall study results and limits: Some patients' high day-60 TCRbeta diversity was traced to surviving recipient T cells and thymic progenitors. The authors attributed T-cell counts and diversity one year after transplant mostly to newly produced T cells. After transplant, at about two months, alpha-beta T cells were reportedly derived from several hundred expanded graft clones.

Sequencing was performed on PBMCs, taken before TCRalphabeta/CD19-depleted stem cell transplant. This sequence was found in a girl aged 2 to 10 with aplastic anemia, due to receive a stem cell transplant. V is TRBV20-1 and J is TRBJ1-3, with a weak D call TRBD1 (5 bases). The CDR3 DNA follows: TGCAGTGCTAGGCCGGGGGCTGGAAACACCATATATTTT. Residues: CSARPGAGNTIYF.